The 8 T cell receptor beta chains in this list originate from one sample, sequenced in a study of technical replicates of blood from several donors. Assay used: immunoSEQ multiplex PCR; TCRdb lists only in-frame clones, some missing. The table shows around 85,000 clones, with around 94% occurring only once. The sequenced material came from T cells isolated from PBMCs. The receptors were gathered from a human donor in good health.

This rearrangement joins TRBV4-1 to TRBJ2-5; D unresolved. The V gene lost 0 bases and the J gene lost 0 bases, with 5 bases spanning the gap. Germline CDR1 and CDR2: MGHRA and YSYEKL. The CDR3 has 14 residues. The CDR3 DNA follows: TGCGCCAGCAGCCAAGATAACTACCAAGAGACCCAGTACTTC. It codes for CASSQDNYQETQYF.

The CDR3: CASSGTSSTDTQYF. The CDR3 nucleotides read TGTGCCAGCAGCGGGACTAGCAGCACAGATACGCAGTATTTT. The chain links TRBV9 to TRBJ2-3, with TRBD2 matching 8 bases. Trimming took 3 bases from V and 0 from J; bases not matched to a gene: 0. This CDR3 has 14 amino acids. Looked up from germline, CDR1 is SGDLS and CDR2 is YYNGEE.

This sequence joins TRBV6-5 and TRBJ2-1, with D tentatively TRBD2 (5 bases). The CDR3 totals 16 residues. Trimming took off 2 bases at V and 0 bases at J, with 11 bases between the two ends. Germline lookup yields CDR1 MNHEY and CDR2 SVGAGI. This chain's CDR3 is CASSYTGVGSYNEQFF. DNA of the CDR3: TGTGCCAGCAGTTACACCGGGGTGGGCTCCTACAATGAGCAGTTCTTC.

The chain couples TRBV30 to TRBJ2-2; TRBD1 might be the D (6 bases). The CDR3 consists of 15 residues. The germline V and J ends were trimmed by 3 bases and 2 bases, with 13 bases remaining between them. CDR1 GTSNPN and CDR2 SVGIG come from the germline V gene (reference sequence). The CDR3 loop reads CAWSKLGANTGELFF. The CDR3 DNA reads as TGTGCCTGGAGCAAATTGGGGGCCAACACCGGGGAGCTGTTTTTT. The whole variable domain, remainder taken from reference TRBV30 and TRBJ2-2, is SQTIHQWPATLVQPVGSPLSLECTVEGTSNPNLYWYRQAAGRGLQLLFYSVGIGQISSEVPQNLSASRPQDRQFILSSKKLLLSDSGFYLCAWSKLGANTGELFFGEGSRLTVL.

This clone was seen only a few times. The CDR3 is CASSQAPGALSEQYF. As DNA, the CDR3 is TGCGCCAGCAGCCAGGCCCCGGGAGCCCTCTCCGAGCAGTACTTC. The rearrangement uses TRBV4-1 and TRBJ2-7; tentative D call: TRBD2 (6 bases). Trimming removed 3 bases from V and 6 bases from J, with 18 bases in between. The CDR3 is 15 amino acids. The germline CDR1 and CDR2 sequences are MGHRA and YSYEKL.

J is TRBJ2-7 and V is TRBV6-1; 10 bases are shared with TRBD1. The CDR3 is made up of 15 amino acids. The germline CDR1 and CDR2 sequences are MNHNS and SASEGT. The V gene end was trimmed by 5 bases and the J gene end by 1 base; junction bases not matched to a gene: 5. CDR3 in DNA: TGTGCCAGCAGTTCCGGGACAGGGGTTTCCTACGAGCAGTACTTC. Protein product: CASSSGTGVSYEQYF.

The chain links TRBV5-1 to TRBJ2-6; no clear D. The V end lost 2 bases, the J end lost 0 bases, and 9 bases lay between the germline ends. Germline assignment: CDR1 SGHRS and CDR2 YFSETQ. CDR3 size: 16 residues. The CDR3 DNA is TGCGCCAGCAGCTTAACGGTGATCTCTGGGGCCAACGTCCTGACTTTC. It is translated as CASSLTVISGANVLTF.

In its sample, this clone was seen once. CDR3 nucleotides: TGCGCCAGCAGCCAAGAGGGAAGCGGATTCTCTGGAAACACCATATATTTT. It encodes CASSQEGSGFSGNTIYF. The chain combines TRBV4-1 with TRBJ1-3; D gene ambiguous. The CDR3 covers 17 residues. The germline V and J ends were trimmed by 0 bases and 0 bases, with 12 bases remaining between them. Germline V gives CDR1 MGHRA, CDR2 YSYEKL.